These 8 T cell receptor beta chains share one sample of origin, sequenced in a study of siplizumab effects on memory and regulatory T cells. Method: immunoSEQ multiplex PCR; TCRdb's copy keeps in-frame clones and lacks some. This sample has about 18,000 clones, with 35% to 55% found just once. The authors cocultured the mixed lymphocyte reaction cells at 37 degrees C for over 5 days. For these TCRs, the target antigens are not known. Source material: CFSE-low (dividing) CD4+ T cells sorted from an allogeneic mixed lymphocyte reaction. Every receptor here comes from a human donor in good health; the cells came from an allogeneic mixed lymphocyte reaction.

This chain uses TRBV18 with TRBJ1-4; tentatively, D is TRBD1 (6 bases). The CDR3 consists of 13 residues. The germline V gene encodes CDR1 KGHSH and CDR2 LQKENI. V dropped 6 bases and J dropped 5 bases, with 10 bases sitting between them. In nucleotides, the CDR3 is TGTGCCAGCTCTGGGACACTCAATGAAAAACTGTTTTTT. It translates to CASSGTLNEKLFF.

CDR3 residues: CASSFFLAGADTQYF. The DNA of the CDR3 is TGTGCCAGCAGCTTCTTTCTAGCGGGGGCGGATACGCAGTATTTT. The rearrangement uses TRBV7-2 and TRBJ2-3; 10 bases are a match to TRBD2. The CDR3 is made up of 15 amino acids. V shed 3 bases and J 6 bases; nucleotides not matched to a gene: 6. The germline CDR1 and CDR2 sequences are SGHTA and FQGNSA.

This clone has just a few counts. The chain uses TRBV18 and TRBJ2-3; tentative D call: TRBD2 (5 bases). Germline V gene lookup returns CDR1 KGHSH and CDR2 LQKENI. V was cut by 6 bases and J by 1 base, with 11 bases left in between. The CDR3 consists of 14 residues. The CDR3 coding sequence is TGTGCCAGCTCGCTTTCGAGGGGCACAGATACGCAGTATTTT. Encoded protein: CASSLSRGTDTQYF. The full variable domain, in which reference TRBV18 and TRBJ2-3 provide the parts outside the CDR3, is NAGVMQNPRHLVRRRGQEARLRCSPMKGHSHVYWYRQLPEEGLKFMVYLQKENIIDESGMPKERFSAEFPKEGPSILRIQQVVRGDSAAYFCASSLSRGTDTQYFGPGTRLTVL.

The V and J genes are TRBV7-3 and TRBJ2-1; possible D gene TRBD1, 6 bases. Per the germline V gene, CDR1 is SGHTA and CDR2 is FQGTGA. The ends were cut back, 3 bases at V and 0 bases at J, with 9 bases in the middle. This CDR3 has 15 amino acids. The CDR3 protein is CASSFDRSSYNEQFF. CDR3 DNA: TGTGCCAGCAGCTTTGACAGGAGCTCCTACAATGAGCAGTTCTTC.

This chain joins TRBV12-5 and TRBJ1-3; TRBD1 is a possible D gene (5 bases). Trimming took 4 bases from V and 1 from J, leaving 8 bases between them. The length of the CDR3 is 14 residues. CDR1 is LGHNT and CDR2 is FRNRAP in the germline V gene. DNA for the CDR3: TGTGCTAGTGGTTCGACAGCGTCTGGAAACACCATATATTTT. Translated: CASGSTASGNTIYF.

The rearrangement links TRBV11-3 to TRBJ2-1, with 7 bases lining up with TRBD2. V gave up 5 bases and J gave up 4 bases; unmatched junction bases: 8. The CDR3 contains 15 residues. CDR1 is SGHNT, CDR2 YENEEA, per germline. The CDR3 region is CASSMNSGPYNEQFF. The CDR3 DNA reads TGTGCCAGCAGCATGAATAGCGGGCCGTACAATGAGCAGTTCTTC.

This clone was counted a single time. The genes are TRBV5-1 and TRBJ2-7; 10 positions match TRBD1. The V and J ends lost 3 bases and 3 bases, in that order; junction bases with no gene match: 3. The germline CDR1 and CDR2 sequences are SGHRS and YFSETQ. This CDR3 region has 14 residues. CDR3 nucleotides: TGCGCCAGCAGCTCAGGACAGGGGGACTACGAGCAGTACTTC. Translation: CASSSGQGDYEQYF.

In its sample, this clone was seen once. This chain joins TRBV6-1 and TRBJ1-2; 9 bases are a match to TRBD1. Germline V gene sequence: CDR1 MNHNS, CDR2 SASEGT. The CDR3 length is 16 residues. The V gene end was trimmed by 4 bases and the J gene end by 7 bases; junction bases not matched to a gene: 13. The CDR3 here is CASSGDRVGVGLGYTF. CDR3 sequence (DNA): TGTGCCAGCAGTGGGGACAGGGTGGGCGTGGGGCTTGGCTACACCTTC.